This T cell receptor beta chain originates from a study of PD-L1 blockade in urothelial cancer. Study as a whole: Between 0 and 3 prior chemotherapy regimens had been given to patients. T cells numbered a median of around 140,000 in the blood samples.

Study conclusions and caveats: In blood at 3 weeks, tumor-associated clones expanded more among patients with durable benefit.

This clone was counted only a few times. Its antigen is not known. Sequencing used immunoSEQ multiplex PCR; TCRdb keeps in-frame clones, though not all of them. Of tens of thousands of clones listed, roughly 90% are singletons. The sequence derives from a man aged 55 to 70 with urothelial cancer. Material: PBMCs, obtained around atezolizumab (anti-PD-L1) treatment.

The CDR3 DNA sequence: TGTGCCAGCAGCCCGGGGCGCCAGGGGACCGGGGAGCTGTTTTTT. It codes for CASSPGRQGTGELFF. The chain combines TRBV11-2 with TRBJ2-2; TRBD1 is a possible D gene (6 bases). There are 15 residues in the CDR3. V lost 5 bases to trimming and J lost 5 bases, with 15 bases between them. The V gene's germline CDR1 is SGHAT and CDR2 FQNNGV.